Reported below is one TCR beta chain. Authors of the study amplified TCR beta CDR3 regions from RNA transcripts. HTBI primers drove first-round RT-PCR of the TCR CDR3. From the multiplex PCR reads, TCRdb called clonotypes with MiXCR, one entry per CDR3 protein. There are about 620,000 distinct CDR3 sequences in the sample; under 20% occur only once, and 3.8% lies in the top ten. The data stem from a study of T cells in Graves' hyperthyroidism and ophthalmopathy. Study context: Once the initial diagnosis was made, peripheral blood was obtained before any treatment.

The CDR3 has 16 amino acids. Germline V gene sequence: CDR1 LGHNA, CDR2 YNFKEQ. After removal of 1 base from V and 3 bases from J, the junction contained 6 bases not matched to a gene. The TCR comes from a woman aged 25 to 39 with Graves' hyperthyroidism. The chain carries TRBV4-2 and TRBJ2-3; 8 bases agree with TRBD2. The sequencing sample was made of blood. The CDR3 DNA is TGTGCCAGCAGCCAAGGACTAGCGTCTAGGACAGATACGCAGTATTTT. Amino acids: CASSQGLASRTDTQYF.